This T cell receptor beta chain was observed in a study of blood T cell repertoires in COVID-19. Study in general: Some COVID-19 samples were acute and others convalescent; all came from the United States, Italy and Spain. T cells, B-cell-depleted T cells, or PBMCs provided the cDNA or gDNA that served as material.

Original analysis: Amplification of reference gene primers was used by the study to estimate nucleated cell counts. Data came from immunoSEQ multiplex PCR; TCRdb stores just in-frame clones and leaves some out. Clone size and V and J calls were adopted from that table, with D and trimming inferred from the DNA. The table includes some 150,000 clones, approximately 85% detected once. After removal of 0 bases from V and 5 bases from J, the junction contained 3 bases not matched to a gene. CDR3 length: 14 amino acids. The germline V gene encodes CDR1 MNHEY and CDR2 SVGAGI. This chain links TRBV6-5 with TRBJ1-1; TRBD1 matches at 7 bases. This receptor was taken from a woman aged 55-75 years with COVID-19, enrolled during active disease. Sequencing was performed on peripheral blood. The DNA for the CDR3 is TGTGCCAGCAGTTACTCGGGGACAGATACTGAAGCTTTCTTT. Encoded protein: CASSYSGTDTEAFF.